This section outlines one T cell receptor (beta chain) sequence together with its context. This PCR relied on a set of 60 Vbeta primers and 13 Jbeta primers. Sequenced by immunoSEQ multiplex PCR; TCRdb stores in-frame clones only, minus some. The table includes about 190,000 clones, 60% to 85% detected once. The data were taken from a study of cytomegalovirus exposure and HLA in healthy donors. The clonotype was recovered from a woman under 30 in good health and CMV-seronegative. Sample: PBMCs.

The CDR3: CASMNGVPAGRGYTQYF. The CDR3 coding sequence is TGTGCCAGCATGAATGGTGTTCCAGCGGGCCGGGGTTATACGCAGTATTTT. The chain joins TRBV2 to TRBJ2-3, with D tentatively TRBD2 (6 bases). The CDR3 covers 17 residues. Trimming left V 7 bases short and J 7 bases short, with 27 bases between. Germline CDR1 is SNHLY and CDR2 is FYNNEI.